This T cell receptor (beta chain) is drawn from a study of blood T cell repertoires in COVID-19. Sequencing was performed with immunoSEQ multiplex PCR; in TCRdb, only in-frame clones are kept and a portion is missing. The sample holds about 310,000 clones; around 85% are singletons and the top ten take approximately 1.9%. This CDR3 spans 15 amino acids. After removal of 1 base from V and 2 bases from J, the junction contained 2 bases not matched to a gene. Germline CDR1 and CDR2: SGHNT and YENEEA. Individuals drawn from around 24 US areas were about 18 to 100 years old. V is TRBV11-3 and J is TRBJ2-1; TRBD1 matches 7 bases. The receptor was derived from a woman in her 30s who had been exposed to COVID-19. The source material was PBMCs or T cells enriched from blood (not recorded which). Here the CDR3 reads CASSLVGGPYNEQFF. In DNA, the CDR3 is TGTGCCAGCAGCTTAGTAGGGGGCCCCTACAATGAGCAGTTCTTC.